This entry features one TCR beta chain sequence. Its antigen is still unknown. At one of its ends the junction is not consistent with the germline gene, which may arise from a read error. Library prep was done by the immunoSEQ multiplex PCR assay. For the multiplex PCR, a mixture combining 60 forward primers for TCR Vbeta segments and 13 reverse primers for TCR Jbeta segments was used. A multiplex PCR assay on genomic DNA amplified the CDR3 region of rearranged TCR beta genes. The Illumina HiSeq System was used to sequence the amplified TCR beta libraries as 87-base-pair reads. Per the original workflow: In a later analysis, tens of millions of unique TCR beta chains were counted across the 500 to 850 repertoires, and roughly 10 million of these chains were shared by at least two donors. A nearest-neighbor algorithm error-corrected the raw reads and collapsed the reads into unique sequences, merging closely related sequences to remove PCR and sequencing errors. CDR3 sequences were aligned to IMGT reference sequences to assign V, D and J gene segments. For a sequence to be retained, a match of at least six nucleotides was required to both a V gene segment and a J gene segment. A rearrangement counted as productive if the CDR3 had no stop codons and remained in frame with V and J, and every other rearrangement counted as non-productive. Following IMGT convention, CDR3 was defined as the stretch from the second conserved V-encoded cysteine to the conserved J-encoded phenylalanine. The earlier analysis of 550 to 650 of the donors excluded any sequence lacking an unambiguous match to a single V gene segment. In an earlier analysis of 587 of the donors, V segments were called functional above 56.7% productive rearrangements and were called segregating when the between-donor standard deviation exceeded 5%. A statistical classification framework was developed to diagnose cytomegalovirus status using the catalog of TCR beta chain sequences. In a later analysis, TCR nucleotide sequences were compared against IMGT/GENE-DB human TR gene sequences so that V and J genes could be assigned. A later analysis assigned CDR3 sequences and most-parsimonious VDJ recombination scenarios with the TCRdist pipeline. In a later analysis, every TCR beta chain was defined by the combination of its CDR3 amino acid sequence and its V-gene family, and reads without a unique V-gene family were dropped. In a later analysis, 550 to 650 highly shared, low-generation-probability nucleotide sequences were removed to address suspected cross-contamination and a sequencing artifact. A later analysis calculated a clonal expansion index for each public chain from normalized within-repertoire ranks of inferred template counts. Generation probabilities in a later analysis came from a VDJ recombination model fitted to out-of-frame rearrangements, and those results were checked against IGoR. Hypergeometric tests were used in a later analysis to score TCR-TCR, TCR-HLA and TCR-CMV co-occurrence, with a repertoire-size bias correction applied to the TCR pairs. In a later analysis, false discovery rates were estimated by permuting HLA or CMV assignments 20 times. In a later analysis, co-occurring TCRs were grouped with DBSCAN, and TCRdist sequence similarity was added when clustering was performed within HLA-allele-positive subsets. Co-occurrence clustering excluded repertoires with fewer than 30,000 or more than 120,000 public chains, plus five with anomalous nucleotide sharing. Sourced from immuneACCESS, this table was stored by TCRdb with only in-frame sequences that have V and J called. A share of the clones is absent; for the studies checked, an unresolved V gene accounts for under half, and the remainder has no known explanation. V and J calls and clone size are as listed in that table; D and trimming were resolved from the DNA. The sample table lists about 250,000 clones, around 65% of them with a count of one. The biggest ten clones account for approximately 2.5% of the sample.

The cohort consisted of 650 to 850 healthy bone marrow donors. At the time of sampling, all cohort members were nominally healthy, though unrecorded immune exposures were likely present. The donor tested CMV seronegative and was one of the 352 seronegative cohort members. Each donor provided a peripheral blood sample, and peripheral blood mononuclear cells were used for TCR beta sequencing. The Qiagen DNeasy Blood Extraction Kit was used to extract genomic DNA from the blood cell samples. The sample is drawn from a study of cytomegalovirus exposure and HLA in healthy donors (dated by TCRdb to between 2016 and 2019). A note on the overall study: In an earlier analysis of some 550 of the donors, under 300 Gb of sequence data and approximately 100 million unique TCR beta sequences from 180 million or so T cells were reported. An early release covering roughly 600 HLA-typed donors comprised approximately 290 gigabases of sequencing data and 85 million or so unique TCR sequences. The genetic ancestry cluster associated with self-reported Caucasian donors included about four fifths of the approximately 430 genotyped donors. The study was designed to test whether signatures of past pathogen exposure could be identified by cataloging public T cell receptors. The T cell repertoires of some 670 subjects were profiled by immunosequencing and related to cytomegalovirus serostatus. Besides the first cohort of 666 subjects, a separate validation cohort made up of roughly 130 different subjects was used. To predict cytomegalovirus infection status, the study combined high-throughput TCR immunosequencing, statistical association of individual TCRs with disease status, and machine learning. To study patterns of TCR occurrence, a later analysis re-analyzed previously published TCR beta repertoires from around 700 donors and added high-resolution HLA genotyping. Rather than drawing on any new phenotypic data, the later analysis identified candidate immune exposures from TCR beta sequences and the way those sequences occurred across donors. To decide whether each TCR beta V gene segment behaved as functional or pseudogenic, an earlier analysis of some 570 of the donors relied on high-throughput TCR beta sequencing. Donor age, sex, ethnicity and CMV serostatus were collected together with the repertoire data. A later genetic analysis used genome-wide SNP genotypes for about three fifths of the 666 donors, treating that subset as a discovery cohort. Every discovery cohort repertoire had been produced on one sequencing platform. HLA typing covered class I and class II loci at four-digit resolution. Typing coverage varied by locus: about 629-630 donors for A, B, C, DRB1 and DQB1; approximately 520 for DQA1; about 590 for DPA1; more than 450 for DPB1. Because of strong linkage in the cohort, 4 to 6 DR-DQ haplotypes were treated as single units for association and clustering. Among about 370 genotyped donors of the cohort, an average of approximately 200,000 unique TCR beta nucleotide sequences was sequenced per donor, of which approximately 18% were non-productive. The paper's findings and limits, for the study overall: In an earlier analysis of 500 to 650 of the donors, most TCR beta V segments appeared in productive rearrangements about 87% or about 30% of the time, broadly matching IMGT annotations. It was suggested by the authors that the approach could potentially be generalized to other disease states and immunological phenotypes. According to a later analysis, most CMV-associated TCR beta chains appeared to be HLA-restricted, and the HLA associations seemed to be driven largely by CMV exposure. The cohort was sequenced for TCR beta chains only, and without alpha or paired-chain data the features that could be detected were limited. Roughly uniform sequencing depth across donors was assumed in presence/absence analyses, although this assumption may not hold. HLA typing was unavailable for some donors at each locus, so association tests used only the typed subset. A later genetic analysis reported fewer N-insertions in productive TCRs among donors in an Asian-associated ancestry cluster than the roughly 720-donor mean. In vitro tests confirmed that a few of the cytomegalovirus-associated TCR beta chains recognize cytomegalovirus antigens. CMV serostatus was the only immune exposure information available for the cohort. When HLA alleles, especially DR and DQ, strongly co-occurred, TCR associations were difficult to assign to individual alleles. Compared with equally common non-associated chains, HLA-associated TCR beta chains in a later analysis were more clonally expanded and had lower generation probabilities. A cluster of highly shared sequence variants was judged likely to represent a technical artifact of the sequencing pipeline. Correlated functional status among segregating V segments might reflect linkage disequilibrium, but an unknown experimental factor could not be ruled out. Across donors, most TCR sequences were observed very rarely, whereas some public TCRs were present in many individuals. A further reported finding was that TCR beta sequences accurately predicted the HLA-A and HLA-B alleles for most subjects in the first cohort. V-gene and J-gene trimming of TCR beta chains was associated with a missense DCLRE1C variant in a later genetic analysis, and the association was replicated in an independent cohort. A later analysis associated about 17,000 TCR beta sequences with specific HLA alleles at a false discovery rate of 0.05. A later analysis found that TCR association rates varied across HLA loci, with DRB1 alleles showing the most associated TCRs and HLA-C alleles the fewest. According to a later analysis, parvovirus B19, influenza, CMV and Epstein-Barr virus appeared linked to several top co-occurrence clusters. Cytomegalovirus status was reported to be diagnosed by the classifier with high specificity and sensitivity in both the original and validation cohorts. Over 15 rarely observed V segments, including chromosome 9 orphons, were excluded from the earlier analysis of several hundred of the donors because counts were too low. The study listed approximately 150 TCR beta chains as associated with cytomegalovirus.

The specimen sequenced was PBMCs. The sequence derives from a female donor in good health and CMV-seronegative.

For the CDR3, the sequence is CASGQTSSHEQYF. Read as DNA, the sequence is TGTGCCTCGGGACAGACAAGCTCCCACGAGCAGTACTTC. The rearranged segments are TRBV2 and TRBJ2-7; 7 of the junction bases match TRBD1. The CDR3 runs 13 amino acids, cysteine and phenylalanine included. Kept here is only the CDR3 DNA, which spans 39 bases and is read in frame from base 1. The germline V gene gives CDR1 as SNHLY and CDR2 as FYNNEI.